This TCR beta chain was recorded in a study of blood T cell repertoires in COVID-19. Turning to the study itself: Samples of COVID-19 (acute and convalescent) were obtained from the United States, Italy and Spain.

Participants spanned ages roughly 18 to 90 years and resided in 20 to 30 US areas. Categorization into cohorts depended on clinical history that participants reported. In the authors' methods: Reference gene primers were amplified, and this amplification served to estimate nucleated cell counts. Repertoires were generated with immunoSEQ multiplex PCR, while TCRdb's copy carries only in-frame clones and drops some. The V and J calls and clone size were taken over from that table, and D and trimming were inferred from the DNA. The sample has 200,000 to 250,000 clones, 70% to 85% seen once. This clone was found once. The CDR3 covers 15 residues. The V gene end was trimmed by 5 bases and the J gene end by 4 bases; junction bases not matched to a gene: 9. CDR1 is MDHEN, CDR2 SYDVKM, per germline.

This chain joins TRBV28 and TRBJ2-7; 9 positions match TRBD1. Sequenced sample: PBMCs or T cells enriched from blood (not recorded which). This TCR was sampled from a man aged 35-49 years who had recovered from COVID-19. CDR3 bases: TGTGCCAGCAGTCCGACAGGGGGGGTTCTATACGAGCAGTACTTC. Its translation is CASSPTGGVLYEQYF. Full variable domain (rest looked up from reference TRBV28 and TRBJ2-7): DVKVTQSSRYLVKRTGEKVFLECVQDMDHENMFWYRQDPGLGLRLIYFSYDVKMKEKGDIPEGYSVSREKKERFSLILESASTNQTSMYLCASSPTGGVLYEQYFGPGTRLTVT.